The text below deals with one T cell receptor (beta chain). The antigen is not known. This specimen belongs to a study of identical twins. Germline trimming cut 2 bases from V and 4 bases from J; bases unmatched to any gene: 7. The CDR3 runs 15 residues. Per germline, CDR1 MNHEY and CDR2 SVGEGT. MiXCR, run by TCRdb on the 5' RACE reads, gives a single entry per CDR3 protein. This sample has hundreds of thousands of distinct CDR3 sequences; around 8.6% occur once, and the top ten carry more than 0.75%. Overall study findings and caveats: Twin sharing of out-of-frame TCR alpha was underestimated by models in monozygotic pairs. The conclusions drew on cross-sectional statistical analysis instead of tracking the same donors. Beta clonotypes that were abundant in cord blood contained fewer insertions, a pattern absent from memory repertoires.

In addition, the sample was reused for a study of yellow fever vaccine responses in identical twins.

This sequence was found in a young woman in good health. This rearrangement joins TRBV6-2 or TRBV6-3 to TRBJ2-5, with TRBD2 matching 7 bases. What was sequenced was PBMCs. The CDR3 DNA follows: TGTGCCAGCAGTTACGGAGCGGGAAGAGGAGAGACCCAGTACTTC. As protein: CASSYGAGRGETQYF.